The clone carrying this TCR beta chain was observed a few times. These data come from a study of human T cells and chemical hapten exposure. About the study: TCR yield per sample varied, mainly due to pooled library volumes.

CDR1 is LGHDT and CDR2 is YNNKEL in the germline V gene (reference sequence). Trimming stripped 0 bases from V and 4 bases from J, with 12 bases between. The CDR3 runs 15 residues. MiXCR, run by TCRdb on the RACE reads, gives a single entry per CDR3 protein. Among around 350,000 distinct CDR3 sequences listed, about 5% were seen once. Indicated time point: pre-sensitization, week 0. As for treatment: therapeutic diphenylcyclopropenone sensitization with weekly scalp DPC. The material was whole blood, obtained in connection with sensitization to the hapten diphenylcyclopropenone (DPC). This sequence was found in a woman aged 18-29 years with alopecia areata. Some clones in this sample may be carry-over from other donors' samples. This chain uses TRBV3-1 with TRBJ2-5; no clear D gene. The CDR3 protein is CASSQDWVVPETQYF. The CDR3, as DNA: TGTGCCAGCAGCCAAGATTGGGTAGTTCCAGAGACCCAGTACTTC.